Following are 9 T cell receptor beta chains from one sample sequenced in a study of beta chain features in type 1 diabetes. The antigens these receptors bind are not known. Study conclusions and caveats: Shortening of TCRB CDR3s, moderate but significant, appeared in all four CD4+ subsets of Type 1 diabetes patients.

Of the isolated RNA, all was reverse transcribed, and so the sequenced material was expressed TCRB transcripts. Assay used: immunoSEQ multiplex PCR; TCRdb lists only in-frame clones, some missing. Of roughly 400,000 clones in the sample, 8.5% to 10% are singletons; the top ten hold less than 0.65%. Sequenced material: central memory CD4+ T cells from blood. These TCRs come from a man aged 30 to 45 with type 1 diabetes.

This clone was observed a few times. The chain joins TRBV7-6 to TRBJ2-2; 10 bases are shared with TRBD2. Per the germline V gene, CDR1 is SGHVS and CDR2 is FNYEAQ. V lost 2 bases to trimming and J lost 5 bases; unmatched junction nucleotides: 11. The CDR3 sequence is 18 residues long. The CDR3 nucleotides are TGTGCCAGCAGCTTATATCGACCTAGCGGGAGACATACCGGGGAGCTGTTTTTT. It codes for CASSLYRPSGRHTGELFF.

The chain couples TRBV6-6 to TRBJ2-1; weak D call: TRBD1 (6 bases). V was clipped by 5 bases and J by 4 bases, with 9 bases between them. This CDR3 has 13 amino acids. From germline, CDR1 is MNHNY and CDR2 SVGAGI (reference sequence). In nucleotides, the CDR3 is TGTGCCAGCAGTCCCACAGGGTACAATGAGCAGTTCTTC. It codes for CASSPTGYNEQFF.

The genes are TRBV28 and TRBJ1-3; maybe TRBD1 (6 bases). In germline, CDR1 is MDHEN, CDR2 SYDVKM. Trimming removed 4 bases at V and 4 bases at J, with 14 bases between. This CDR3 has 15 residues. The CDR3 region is CASSSGQPGGNTIYF. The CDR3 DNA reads TGTGCCAGCAGTTCCGGACAGCCGGGAGGAAACACCATATATTTT. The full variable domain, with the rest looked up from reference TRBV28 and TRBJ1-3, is DVKVTQSSRYLVKRTGEKVFLECVQDMDHENMFWYRQDPGLGLRLIYFSYDVKMKEKGDIPEGYSVSREKKERFSLILESASTNQTSMYLCASSSGQPGGNTIYFGEGSWLTVV.

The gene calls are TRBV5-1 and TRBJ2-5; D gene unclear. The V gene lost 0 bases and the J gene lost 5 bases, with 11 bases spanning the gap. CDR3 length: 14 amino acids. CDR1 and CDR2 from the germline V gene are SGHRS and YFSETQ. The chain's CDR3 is CASSLDWGRETQYF. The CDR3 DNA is TGCGCCAGCAGCTTGGATTGGGGTAGGGAGACCCAGTACTTC.

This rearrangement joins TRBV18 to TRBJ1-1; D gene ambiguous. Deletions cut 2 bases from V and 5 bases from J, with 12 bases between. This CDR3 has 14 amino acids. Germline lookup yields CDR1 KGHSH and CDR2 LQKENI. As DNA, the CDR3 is TGTGCCAGCTCACCAAGCCGGGGTGGAACTGAAGCTTTCTTT. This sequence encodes CASSPSRGGTEAFF.

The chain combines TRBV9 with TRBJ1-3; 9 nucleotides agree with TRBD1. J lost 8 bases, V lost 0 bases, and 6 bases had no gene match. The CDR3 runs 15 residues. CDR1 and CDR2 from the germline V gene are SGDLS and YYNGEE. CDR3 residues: CASSVGTGGGDTIYF. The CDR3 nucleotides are TGTGCCAGCAGCGTAGGTACAGGGGGCGGAGACACCATATATTTT.

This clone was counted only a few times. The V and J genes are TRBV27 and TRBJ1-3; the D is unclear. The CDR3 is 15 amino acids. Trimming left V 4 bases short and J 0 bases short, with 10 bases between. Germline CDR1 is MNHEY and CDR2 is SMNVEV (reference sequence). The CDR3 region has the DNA TGTGCCAGCAGTTCACCCGCCAGCTCTGGAAACACCATATATTTT. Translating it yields CASSSPASSGNTIYF.

The CDR3 spells CASSKASGAYNEQFF. DNA for the CDR3: TGTGCCAGCAGCAAAGCCTCGGGGGCCTACAATGAGCAGTTCTTC. V usage is TRBV5-6 and J usage is TRBJ2-1, with a tentative D call TRBD2 (6 bases). The CDR3 runs to 15 residues. Trimming took off 4 bases at V and 2 bases at J, with 13 bases between the two ends. Germline V gene sequence: CDR1 SGHDT, CDR2 YYEEEE.

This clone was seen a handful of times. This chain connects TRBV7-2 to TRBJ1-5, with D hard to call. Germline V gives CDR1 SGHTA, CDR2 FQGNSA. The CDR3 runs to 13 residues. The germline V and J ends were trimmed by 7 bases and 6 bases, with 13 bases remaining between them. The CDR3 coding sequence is TGTGCCAGCAACGATCGGGCCGGTCAGCCCCAGCATTTT. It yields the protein CASNDRAGQPQHF.